One sample yielded the 13 T cell receptor beta chains listed below, sequenced in a study of blood T cells in healthy people across ages. With a J-beta primer mix and a sample-barcoded 5' primer, a second PCR ran 7 to 11 cycles. Via MiXCR, TCRdb re-called the 5' RACE reads, giving one row per CDR3 protein. The table includes about 1.6 million distinct CDR3 sequences, roughly 30% detected once. The sample was blood. The receptors originated from a woman in her 30s in good health.

The V call is TRBV20-1, the J call TRBJ1-2; 7 bases agree with TRBD1. The V gene's germline CDR1 is DFQATT and CDR2 SNEGSKA (reference sequence). CDR3 length equals 13 residues. Trimming at V came to 4 bases and at J to 0 bases, leaving 2 bases not matched to a gene. The CDR3 DNA is TGCAGTGCTATGGGACAGACTAACTATGGCTACACCTTC. This codes for CSAMGQTNYGYTF.

This clonotype was counted only a few times. The chain links TRBV5-6 to TRBJ2-6; a possible D gene is TRBD1 (5 bases). The V gene's germline CDR1 is SGHDT and CDR2 YYEEEE. The ends were cut back, 3 bases at V and 0 bases at J, with 19 bases in the middle. CDR3 length: 19 amino acids. CDR3 nucleotides: TGTGCCAGCAGCTCTTGGGGCCGACATGCCCCCTCTGGGGCCAACGTCCTGACTTTC. Amino acids: CASSSWGRHAPSGANVLTF.

The chain has TRBV27 and TRBJ2-1; D may be TRBD1 or TRBD2 (5 bases each). The CDR3 sequence is 17 residues long. V gave up 0 bases and J gave up 0 bases, with 12 bases separating them. Germline V gene data show CDR1 as MNHEY and CDR2 as SMNVEV (reference sequence). The CDR3 is CASSLSFEGISYNEQFF. Written as DNA, the CDR3 is TGTGCCAGCAGTTTATCCTTCGAGGGGATCTCCTACAATGAGCAGTTCTTC.

The sample holds a few counts of this clonotype. The chain combines TRBV18 with TRBJ2-5; TRBD2 matches at 9 bases. With 1 base clipped from V and 1 base from J, the junction kept 7 bases outside the gene matches. Per the germline V gene, CDR1 is KGHSH and CDR2 is LQKENI. CDR3 length: 17 amino acids. The CDR3 protein is CASSPRSASGVQETQYF. CDR3 bases: TGTGCCAGCTCACCACGGTCGGCTAGCGGGGTCCAAGAGACCCAGTACTTC.

The chain combines TRBV5-1 with TRBJ2-1; 12 positions agree with TRBD2. Germline lookup yields CDR1 SGHRS and CDR2 YFSETQ. The V gene end was trimmed by 2 bases and the J gene end by 9 bases; junction bases not matched to a gene: 15. The CDR3 consists of 18 residues. The CDR3 region is CASSFTGETSGRWGEQFF. CDR3 nucleotides: TGCGCCAGCAGCTTTACAGGGGAGACTAGCGGGAGATGGGGTGAGCAGTTCTTC. Together with reference TRBV5-1 and TRBJ2-1, the CDR3 gives the full variable domain: KAGVTQTPRYLIKTRGQQVTLSCSPISGHRSVSWYQQTPGQGLQFLFEYFSETQRNKGNFPGRFSGRQFSNSRSEMNVSTLELGDSALYLCASSFTGETSGRWGEQFFGPGTRLTVL.

The chain carries TRBV9 and TRBJ2-3; 9 bases align to TRBD2. The CDR3 is made up of 16 amino acids. J gave up 6 bases and V 4 bases, and 12 bases lay outside the gene matches. Germline V gives CDR1 SGDLS, CDR2 YYNGEE. The CDR3 spells CASSLSGGRGEDTQYF. The CDR3 region has the DNA TGTGCCAGCAGCCTTTCTGGCGGGAGGGGGGAGGATACGCAGTATTTT.

This clonotype appeared a single time. The rearrangement uses TRBV10-3 and TRBJ2-4; D not certain. The end of the DNA is better explained by TRBJ2-7, so the J call may be wrong. The germline CDR1 and CDR2 sequences are ENHRY and SYGVKD. The CDR3 runs to 16 residues. In DNA, the CDR3 is TGTGCCATCAGTGAGAGCTGCCCTAAAAGCTCCTACGAGCAGTACTTC. It translates to CAISESCPKSSYEQYF.

The V and J genes are TRBV5-1 and TRBJ1-2, with D possibly being TRBD1 (5 bases). This CDR3 has 14 residues. Trimming stripped 4 bases from V and 4 bases from J, with 14 bases between. Germline CDR1 reads SGHRS; CDR2 reads YFSETQ. The CDR3 DNA reads TGCGCCAGCAGCCCAATGACAGTGAGCTATGGCTACACCTTC. Residues: CASSPMTVSYGYTF.

This clonotype was seen once. The rearrangement uses TRBV29-1 and TRBJ1-2, with 8 bases aligning to TRBD1. This CDR3 region has 12 residues. V lost 7 bases, J lost 9 bases, and 10 bases stayed unmatched. Germline V gene lookup returns CDR1 SQVTM and CDR2 ANQGSEA. The CDR3 sequence: CSAQQGEGSYTF. As DNA, the CDR3 is TGCAGCGCTCAACAGGGGGAAGGTAGCTACACCTTC.

This clonotype showed up just a few times. V usage is TRBV7-3 and J usage is TRBJ2-3; D gene ambiguous. The CDR3 loop spans 14 amino acids. Germline V gene sequence: CDR1 SGHTA, CDR2 FQGTGA. The ends were cut back, 1 base at V and 2 bases at J, with 7 bases in the middle. In DNA, the CDR3 is TGTGCCAGCAGCTTAATGGACCTCACAGATACGCAGTATTTT. It encodes CASSLMDLTDTQYF.

As regards this clonotype: A much larger clone differs by one base, so this may be a read error. This chain joins TRBV12-3 or TRBV12-4 and TRBJ2-1; possibly TRBD2 for D (6 bases). The CDR3 totals 14 residues. Trimming removed 7 bases at V and 0 bases at J, with 10 bases between. CDR3 sequence reads: CASTRGSSYNEQFF. The DNA for the CDR3 is TGTGCCAGCACTCGGGGGAGCTCCTACAATGAGCAGTTCTTC.

This clonotype was detected a few times. The chain employs TRBV7-8 and TRBJ2-5, with D unclear. The CDR3 is 15 residues long. V lost 1 base and J 3 bases, leaving 12 bases between the germline ends. Germline V gene lookup returns CDR1 SGHVS and CDR2 FQNEAQ. The CDR3 protein is CASSLGLGWKETQYF. The CDR3 DNA reads TGTGCCAGCAGCTTAGGGCTAGGGTGGAAAGAGACCCAGTACTTC.

For the CDR3, the DNA is TGTGCCAGCAGTTTATCCCCAGGAAACACCGGGGAGCTGTTTTTT. Translating it yields CASSLSPGNTGELFF. V and J are TRBV27 and TRBJ2-2; D not resolved. Germline loops: CDR1 MNHEY, CDR2 SMNVEV (reference sequence). The CDR3 sequence is 15 residues long. Trimming pared 0 bases from V and 2 bases from J, leaving 7 bases between.